These 20 T cell receptor beta chains originate from one sample sequenced in a study of T-cell memory formation after mild COVID-19. One entry per CDR3 protein results from TCRdb running MiXCR on the 5' RACE reads. The data contain approximately 300,000 distinct CDR3 sequences, roughly 8% of them singletons. Specimen: PBMCs or a T cell subset sorted from them (not recorded which). The receptor source for this set is a man aged 18 to 29 who had mild COVID-19 (a few samples of this study predate the infection). Cell type and time point are not known.

The genes are TRBV7-2 and TRBJ2-3, with 10 bases matching TRBD2. This CDR3 has 16 amino acids. Germline-derived CDR1 and CDR2 are SGHTA and FQGNSA. With 2 bases clipped from V and 2 bases from J, the junction kept 4 bases outside the gene matches. CDR3 sequence reads: CASSLLGLADTDTQYF. The CDR3 coding sequence is TGTGCCAGCAGCTTATTAGGACTAGCGGACACAGATACGCAGTATTTT.

V is TRBV28 and J is TRBJ2-1; 12 bases map to TRBD2. Unmatched junction bases numbered 8, after V lost 4 bases and J lost 7 bases. Germline CDR1 and CDR2: MDHEN and SYDVKM. This CDR3 has 16 residues. As DNA, the CDR3 is TGTGCCAGCAGTTCTGCCGGACTAGCGGGGCGGAATGAGCAGTTCTTC. It specifies CASSSAGLAGRNEQFF. The full variable domain, in which reference TRBV28 and TRBJ2-1 provide the parts outside the CDR3, is DVKVTQSSRYLVKRTGEKVFLECVQDMDHENMFWYRQDPGLGLRLIYFSYDVKMKEKGDIPEGYSVSREKKERFSLILESASTNQTSMYLCASSSAGLAGRNEQFFGPGTRLTVL.

This clonotype came up a few times. V gene TRBV7-3 combines with J gene TRBJ1-6, with 8 nucleotides matching TRBD1. Per the germline V gene, CDR1 is SGHTA and CDR2 is FQGTGA. The CDR3 extends over 16 amino acids. V lost 5 bases and J lost 6; bases outside the gene matches: 9. The CDR3 sequence: CASSKQRGQVNSPLHF. The CDR3 DNA follows: TGTGCCAGCAGCAAACAAAGGGGACAGGTTAATTCACCCCTCCACTTT.

This clonotype appeared a few times. This chain joins TRBV20-1 and TRBJ1-2, with TRBD1 as a possible D gene (6 bases). V gave up 6 bases and J gave up 7 bases, with 21 bases separating them. Germline V CDR1 and CDR2: DFQATT, SNEGSKA (reference sequence). The CDR3 length is 14 residues. CDR3 DNA sequence: TGCAGTGCCCCAAAGGTGGCGGGGGGCAGTGGCTACACCTTC. This gives the protein CSAPKVAGGSGYTF.

The chain couples TRBV2 to TRBJ1-2; 12 nucleotides align to TRBD1. V trimming: 4 bases; J trimming: 3 bases; junction bases outside the gene matches: 3. There are 15 residues in the CDR3. The germline V gene encodes CDR1 SNHLY and CDR2 FYNNEI. The chain's CDR3 is CASSAGQGAYYGYTF. CDR3 nucleotides: TGTGCCAGCAGTGCGGGACAGGGGGCGTACTATGGCTACACCTTC.

This clonotype was found a few times. The chain has TRBV10-3 and TRBJ2-2, with D uncertain. The CDR3 spans 15 residues. V lost 3 bases, J lost 0 bases, and 8 bases lay in between. Germline V gives CDR1 ENHRY, CDR2 SYGVKD. This CDR3 reads CAISEETPNTGELFF. CDR3 DNA: TGTGCCATCAGTGAAGAAACCCCGAACACCGGGGAGCTGTTTTTT.

The V gene is TRBV6-5, the J gene TRBJ2-2; D might be TRBD1 (6 bases). Trimming shortened V by 2 bases and J by 6 bases, and 16 bases separated the two germline ends. CDR3 length: 16 residues. Per the germline V gene, CDR1 is MNHEY and CDR2 is SVGAGI. Written as DNA, the CDR3 is TGTGCCAGCAGTTACCGCCCGGGCAGGGGTGCCGGGGAGCTGTTTTTT. Its protein product is CASSYRPGRGAGELFF.

This clonotype was detected many times. The rearrangement joins TRBV4-1 to TRBJ2-3, with no clear D. Germline CDR1 and CDR2: MGHRA and YSYEKL. CDR3 length: 14 residues. V was shortened by 1 base and J by 1 base, with 6 bases between the two germline ends. This chain's CDR3 is CASSQGRGTDTQYF. The DNA for the CDR3 is TGCGCCAGCAGCCAAGGTCGGGGCACAGATACGCAGTATTTT.

This clonotype was counted many times. This chain joins TRBV20-1 and TRBJ1-5; D is possibly TRBD1 (5 bases). The CDR3 is 17 amino acids. Trimming took 0 bases from V and 0 from J, leaving 15 bases between them. Germline CDR1 is DFQATT and CDR2 is SNEGSKA (reference sequence). The CDR3 region has the DNA TGCAGTGCTAGAGATCCGACAGAGGTAAATAGCAATCAGCCCCAGCATTTT. This gives the protein CSARDPTEVNSNQPQHF.

The rearrangement joins TRBV4-1 to TRBJ1-2; no reliable D call. The CDR3 runs to 16 residues. CDR1 is MGHRA and CDR2 is YSYEKL in the germline V gene. The V and J ends lost 0 bases and 3 bases respectively, with 14 bases between them. CDR3 sequence: CASSQDMVPRDYGYTF. The CDR3, as DNA: TGCGCCAGCAGCCAAGATATGGTCCCTAGGGACTATGGCTACACCTTC.

This clonotype was seen many times. V and J are TRBV15 and TRBJ2-2; D is undetermined. V was trimmed by 1 base and J by 1 base, leaving 4 bases between them. The CDR3 loop spans 14 amino acids. CDR1 LNHNV and CDR2 YYDKDF come from the germline V gene (reference sequence). The CDR3 is CATSRAQNTGELFF. CDR3 DNA sequence: TGTGCCACCAGCAGAGCCCAGAACACCGGGGAGCTGTTTTTT.

V gene TRBV19 combines with J gene TRBJ2-7; 9 bases match TRBD1. The CDR3 consists of 14 residues. Trimming at V came to 3 bases and at J to 6 bases, leaving 6 bases not matched to a gene. The germline V gene encodes CDR1 LNHDA and CDR2 SQIVND (reference sequence). The CDR3 is CASSIGTGYGEQYF. The CDR3 coding sequence is TGTGCCAGTAGTATCGGGACAGGGTATGGCGAGCAGTACTTC. Supplemented by reference TRBV19 and TRBJ2-7, the full variable domain reads DGGITQSPKYLFRKEGQNVTLSCEQNLNHDAMYWYRQDPGQGLRLIYYSQIVNDFQKGDIAEGYSVSREKKESFPLTVTSAQKNPTAFYLCASSIGTGYGEQYFGPGTRLTVT.

This chain links TRBV9 with TRBJ1-6; D is unresolved. Trimming cost V 1 base and J 7 bases, with 12 bases left between them. CDR3 size: 15 residues. The germline gives CDR1 SGDLS, CDR2 YYNGEE. The CDR3 sequence: CASSVTPGENSPLHF. The CDR3 DNA sequence: TGTGCCAGCAGCGTAACCCCAGGAGAAAATTCACCCCTCCACTTT.

The table lists this clonotype with a few counts. The V and J genes are TRBV20-1 and TRBJ1-2, with 9 bases matching TRBD1. CDR1 is DFQATT and CDR2 is SNEGSKA in the germline V gene (reference sequence). CDR3 length equals 14 residues. Germline trimming cut 0 bases from V and 7 bases from J; bases unmatched to any gene: 6. The CDR3 sequence is CSAREQGQGSGYTF. CDR3 bases: TGCAGTGCTAGAGAGCAGGGACAGGGTTCTGGCTACACCTTC.

In DNA form, the CDR3 reads TGTGCCAGCGGTAGCTTATTCCGGACAGCTTTAATGAACACTGAAGCTTTCTTT. It translates to CASGSLFRTALMNTEAFF. This chain links TRBV7-8 with TRBJ1-1, with D perhaps matching TRBD1 (6 bases). Germline V gives CDR1 SGHVS, CDR2 FQNEAQ. V was cut by 8 bases and J by 0 bases, with 25 bases left in between. This CDR3 region has 18 residues.

CDR3 region: CASADRSYSPLHF. The CDR3 coding sequence is TGTGCCAGTGCCGACAGGAGCTATTCACCCCTCCACTTT. V and J are TRBV6-5 and TRBJ1-6, with D maybe TRBD1 (6 bases). This CDR3 is built from 13 residues. V was shortened by 9 bases and J by 8 bases, with 14 bases between the two germline ends. From germline, CDR1 is MNHEY and CDR2 SVGAGI.

This clonotype was seen only a few times. The chain links TRBV7-2 to TRBJ1-1; D is unclear. The germline V gene encodes CDR1 SGHTA and CDR2 FQGNSA. The V end was cut by 3 bases, the J end by 3 bases, with 8 bases between. This CDR3 has 13 residues. The CDR3 DNA is TGTGCCAGCAGCTTCTCGCGGGACACTGAAGCTTTCTTT. Its translation is CASSFSRDTEAFF.

This clonotype was seen a handful of times. The rearrangement joins TRBV7-2 to TRBJ1-1; perhaps TRBD1 as D (5 bases). CDR1 and CDR2 from the germline V gene are SGHTA and FQGNSA. Trimming pared 11 bases from V and 10 bases from J, leaving 14 bases between. The CDR3 extends over 10 amino acids. CDR3 region: CAGGEAVAFF. The CDR3 region has the DNA TGTGCCGGGGGGGAGGCAGTAGCTTTCTTT.

In its sample, this clonotype was seen a few times. The V gene is TRBV7-2, the J gene TRBJ2-1; 7 nucleotides agree with TRBD2. CDR1 and CDR2 from the germline V gene are SGHTA and FQGNSA. The length of the CDR3 is 15 residues. Trimming took 6 bases from V and 7 from J; bases not matched to a gene: 12. In nucleotides, the CDR3 is TGTGCCAGCAGTACGACCGTGGGGGGGAGGAATGAGCAGTTCTTC. Protein: CASSTTVGGRNEQFF.

This clonotype has more than one count but fewer than ten. The chain carries TRBV7-9 and TRBJ2-1; D call uncertain. Germline-derived CDR1 and CDR2 are SEHNR and FQNEAQ (reference sequence). Trimming shortened V by 7 bases and J by 2 bases, and 15 bases separated the two germline ends. This CDR3 is built from 15 residues. CDR3 bases: TGTGCCAGCACCTCCGGACCCGGCCCCTACAATGAGCAGTTCTTC. Its translation: CASTSGPGPYNEQFF.